This T cell receptor beta chain was captured in a study of metastatic and nonmetastatic thyroid tumors. Study information: Across blood and tumor or nodule tissue, repertoires from malignant and benign thyroid patients were compared with one another.

No patient had received any treatment before thyroid surgery. This clone was seen ten or more times. The antigen is unknown. Study processing details: It was from CDR3 differences across clinicopathological groups that a distant-metastasis classifier for papillary thyroid cancer was built. TCRdb re-analyzed the PCR reads using MiXCR. The authors' filters were not applied to this entry. The sample holds about 16,000 clones; approximately 28% are singletons and the top ten take 15%. Germline loops: CDR1 SGHVS, CDR2 FQNEAQ. The length of the CDR3 is 16 residues. J lost 4 bases, V lost 7 bases, and 6 bases had no gene match. Study observations and caveats: Reports indicated that malignant thyroid tumors showed significantly higher TCR beta diversity than benign nodules did, in blood and tumor.

Sequenced material: tumor tissue. The clonotype originates from a female donor with papillary thyroid cancer or a benign thyroid nodule (not recorded which). Some clones in this sample may be carry-over from other donors' samples. The chain joins TRBV7-8 to TRBJ2-1; 14 nucleotides agree with TRBD2. CDR3 DNA: TGTGCCAGCAACCCTGGGACTAGCGGGAGTTACAATGAGCAGTTCTTC. Protein product: CASNPGTSGSYNEQFF. Together with reference TRBV7-8 and TRBJ2-1, the CDR3 gives the full variable domain: GAGVSQSPRYKVAKRGQDVALRCDPISGHVSLFWYQQALGQGPEFLTYFQNEAQLDKSGLPSDRFFAERPEGSVSTLKIQRTQQEDSAVYLCASNPGTSGSYNEQFFGPGTRLTVL.